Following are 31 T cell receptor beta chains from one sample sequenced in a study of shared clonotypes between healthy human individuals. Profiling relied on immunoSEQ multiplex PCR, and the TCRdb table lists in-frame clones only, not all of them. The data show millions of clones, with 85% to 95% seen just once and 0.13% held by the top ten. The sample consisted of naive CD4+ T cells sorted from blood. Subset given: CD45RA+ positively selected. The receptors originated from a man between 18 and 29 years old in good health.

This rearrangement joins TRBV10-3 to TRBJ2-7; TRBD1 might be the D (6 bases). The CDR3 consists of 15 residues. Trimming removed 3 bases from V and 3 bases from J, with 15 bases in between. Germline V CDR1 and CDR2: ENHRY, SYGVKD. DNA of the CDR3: TGTGCCATCAGTGACCTTACGACAGGCGGCTACGAGCAGTACTTC. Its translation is CAISDLTTGGYEQYF.

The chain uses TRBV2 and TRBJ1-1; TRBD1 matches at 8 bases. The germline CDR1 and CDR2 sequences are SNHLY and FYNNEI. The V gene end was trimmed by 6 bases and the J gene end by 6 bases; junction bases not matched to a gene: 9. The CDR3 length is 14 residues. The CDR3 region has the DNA TGTGCCAGCAGGGACAGGGTTCAGACCCCTGAAGCTTTCTTT. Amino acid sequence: CASRDRVQTPEAFF.

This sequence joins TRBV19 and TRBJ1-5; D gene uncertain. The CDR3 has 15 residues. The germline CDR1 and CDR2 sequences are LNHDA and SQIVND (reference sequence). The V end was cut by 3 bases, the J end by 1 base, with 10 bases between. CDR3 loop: CASSIAGSSNQPQHF. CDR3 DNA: TGTGCCAGTAGTATTGCAGGTTCAAGCAATCAGCCCCAGCATTTT.

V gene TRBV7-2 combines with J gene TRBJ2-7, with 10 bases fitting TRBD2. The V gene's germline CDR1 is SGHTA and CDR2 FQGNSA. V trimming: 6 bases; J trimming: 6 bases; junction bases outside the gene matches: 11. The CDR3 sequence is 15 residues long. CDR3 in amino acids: CASRNQLAGGGEQYF. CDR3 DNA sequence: TGTGCCAGCAGAAATCAGTTAGCGGGAGGCGGCGAGCAGTACTTC.

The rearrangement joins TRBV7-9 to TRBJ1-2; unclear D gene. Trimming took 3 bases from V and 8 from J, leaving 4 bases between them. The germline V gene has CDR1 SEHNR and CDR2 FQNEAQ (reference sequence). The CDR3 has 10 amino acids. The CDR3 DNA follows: TGTGCCAGCAGCTTCAACGGCTACACCTTC. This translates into CASSFNGYTF.

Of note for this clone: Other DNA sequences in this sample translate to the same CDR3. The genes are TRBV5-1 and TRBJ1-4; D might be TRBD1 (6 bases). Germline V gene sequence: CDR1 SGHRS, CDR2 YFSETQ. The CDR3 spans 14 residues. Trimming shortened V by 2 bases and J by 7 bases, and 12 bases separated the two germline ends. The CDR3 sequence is CASSFGGPGEKLFF. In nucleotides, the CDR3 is TGCGCCAGCAGCTTCGGGGGGCCGGGTGAAAAACTGTTTTTT. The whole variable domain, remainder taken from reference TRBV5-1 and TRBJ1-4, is KAGVTQTPRYLIKTRGQQVTLSCSPISGHRSVSWYQQTPGQGLQFLFEYFSETQRNKGNFPGRFSGRQFSNSRSEMNVSTLELGDSALYLCASSFGGPGEKLFFGSGTQLSVL.

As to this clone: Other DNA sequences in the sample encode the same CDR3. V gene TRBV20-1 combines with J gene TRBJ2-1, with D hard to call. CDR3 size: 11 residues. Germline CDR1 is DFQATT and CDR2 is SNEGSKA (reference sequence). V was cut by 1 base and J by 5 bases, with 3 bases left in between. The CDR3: CSARGDNEQFF. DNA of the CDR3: TGCAGTGCTAGAGGTGACAATGAGCAGTTCTTC.

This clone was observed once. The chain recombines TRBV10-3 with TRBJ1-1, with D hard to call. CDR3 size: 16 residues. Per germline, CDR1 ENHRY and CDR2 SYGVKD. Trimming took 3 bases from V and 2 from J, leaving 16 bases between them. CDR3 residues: CAISDSASGTNTEAFF. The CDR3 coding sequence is TGTGCCATCAGTGATTCCGCTTCAGGTACTAACACTGAAGCTTTCTTT.

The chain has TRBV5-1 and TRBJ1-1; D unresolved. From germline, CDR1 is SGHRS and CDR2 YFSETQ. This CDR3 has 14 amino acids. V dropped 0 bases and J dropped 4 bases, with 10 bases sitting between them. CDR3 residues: CASSLGKVGTEAFF. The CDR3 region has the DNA TGCGCCAGCAGCTTGGGGAAGGTAGGCACTGAAGCTTTCTTT.

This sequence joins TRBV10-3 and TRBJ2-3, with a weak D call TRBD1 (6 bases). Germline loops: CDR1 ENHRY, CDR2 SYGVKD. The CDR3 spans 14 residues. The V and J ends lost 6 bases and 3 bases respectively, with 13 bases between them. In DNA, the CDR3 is TGTGCCATCAGAGGACAGTTTCTTACAGATACGCAGTATTTT. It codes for CAIRGQFLTDTQYF.

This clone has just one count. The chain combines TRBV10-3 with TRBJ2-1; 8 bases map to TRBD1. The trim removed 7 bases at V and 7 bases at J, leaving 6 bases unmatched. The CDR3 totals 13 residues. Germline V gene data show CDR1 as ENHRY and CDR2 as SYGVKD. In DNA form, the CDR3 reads TGTGCCATCACAGGGGGCGCGGGAAATGAGCAGTTCTTC. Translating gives CAITGGAGNEQFF.

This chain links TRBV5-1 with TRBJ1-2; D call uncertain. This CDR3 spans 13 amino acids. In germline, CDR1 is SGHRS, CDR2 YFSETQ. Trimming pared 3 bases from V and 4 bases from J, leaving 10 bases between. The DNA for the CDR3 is TGCGCCAGCAGCTCTTACGAGAGCTATGGCTACACCTTC. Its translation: CASSSYESYGYTF.

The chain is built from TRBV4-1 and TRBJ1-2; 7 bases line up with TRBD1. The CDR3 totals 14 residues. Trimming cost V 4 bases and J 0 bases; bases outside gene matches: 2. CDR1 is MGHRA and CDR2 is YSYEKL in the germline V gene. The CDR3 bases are TGCGCCAGCAGCCTCGACAGGGCTAACTATGGCTACACCTTC. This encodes CASSLDRANYGYTF.

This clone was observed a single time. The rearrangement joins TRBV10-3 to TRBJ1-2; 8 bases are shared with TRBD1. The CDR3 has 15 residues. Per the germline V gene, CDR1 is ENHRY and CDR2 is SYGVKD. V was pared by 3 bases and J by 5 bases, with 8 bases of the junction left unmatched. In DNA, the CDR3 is TGTGCCATCAGTGAAAGCCAGGGGGCGATTTATGGCTACACCTTC. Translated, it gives CAISESQGAIYGYTF.

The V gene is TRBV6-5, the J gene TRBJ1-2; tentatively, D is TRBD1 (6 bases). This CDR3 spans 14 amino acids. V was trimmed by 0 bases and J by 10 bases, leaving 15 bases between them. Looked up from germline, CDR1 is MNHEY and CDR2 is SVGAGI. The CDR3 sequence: CASSYSRDTKSYTF. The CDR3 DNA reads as TGTGCCAGCAGTTACTCCCGGGACACCAAGTCCTACACCTTC.

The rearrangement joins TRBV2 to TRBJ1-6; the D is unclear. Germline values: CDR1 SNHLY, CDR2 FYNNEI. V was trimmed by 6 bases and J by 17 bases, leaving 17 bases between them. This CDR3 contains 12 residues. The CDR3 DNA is TGTGCCAGCAGCGATTCCTTTACGTCCTTCCACTTT. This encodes CASSDSFTSFHF.

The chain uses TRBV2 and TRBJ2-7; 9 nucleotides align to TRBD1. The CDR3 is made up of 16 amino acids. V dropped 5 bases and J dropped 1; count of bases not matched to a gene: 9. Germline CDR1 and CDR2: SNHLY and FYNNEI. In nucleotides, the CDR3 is TGTGCCAGCAGTTTCGGACAGGGGAGGGGGTCCTACGAGCAGTACTTC. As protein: CASSFGQGRGSYEQYF. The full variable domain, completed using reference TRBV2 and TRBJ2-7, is EPEVTQTPSHQVTQMGQEVILRCVPISNHLYFYWYRQILGQKVEFLVSFYNNEISEKSEIFDDQFSVERPDGSNFTLKIRSTKLEDSAMYFCASSFGQGRGSYEQYFGPGTRLTVT.

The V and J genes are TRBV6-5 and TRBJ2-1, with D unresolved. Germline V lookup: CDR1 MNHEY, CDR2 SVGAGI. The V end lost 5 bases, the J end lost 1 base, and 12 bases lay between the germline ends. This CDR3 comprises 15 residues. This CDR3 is CASSPSDGSYNEQFF. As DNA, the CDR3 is TGTGCCAGCAGTCCATCGGACGGATCCTACAATGAGCAGTTCTTC.

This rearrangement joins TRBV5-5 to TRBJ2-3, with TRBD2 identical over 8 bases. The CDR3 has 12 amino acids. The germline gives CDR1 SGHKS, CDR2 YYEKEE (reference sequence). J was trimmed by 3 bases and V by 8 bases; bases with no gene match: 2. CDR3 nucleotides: TGTGCCAGTGAGCGGGAGACAGATACGCAGTATTTT. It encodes CASERETDTQYF.

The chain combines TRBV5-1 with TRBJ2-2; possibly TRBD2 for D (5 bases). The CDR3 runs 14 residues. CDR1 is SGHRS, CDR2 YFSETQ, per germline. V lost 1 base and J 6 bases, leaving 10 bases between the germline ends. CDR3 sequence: CASSLRASPGELFF. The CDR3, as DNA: TGCGCCAGCAGCTTGAGGGCTAGCCCCGGGGAGCTGTTTTTT.

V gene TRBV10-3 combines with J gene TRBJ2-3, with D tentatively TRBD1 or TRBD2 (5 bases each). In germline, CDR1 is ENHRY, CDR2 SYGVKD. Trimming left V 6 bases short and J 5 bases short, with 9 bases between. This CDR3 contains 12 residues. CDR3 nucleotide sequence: TGTGCCATCAGCCGGGACGGAGATACGCAGTATTTT. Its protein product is CAISRDGDTQYF.

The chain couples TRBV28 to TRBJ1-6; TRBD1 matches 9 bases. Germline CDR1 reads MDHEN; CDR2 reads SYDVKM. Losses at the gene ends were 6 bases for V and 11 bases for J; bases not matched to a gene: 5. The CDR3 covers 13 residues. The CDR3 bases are TGTGCCAGCAGCCGGGACAGGGTACCACCCCTCCACTTT. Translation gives CASSRDRVPPLHF.

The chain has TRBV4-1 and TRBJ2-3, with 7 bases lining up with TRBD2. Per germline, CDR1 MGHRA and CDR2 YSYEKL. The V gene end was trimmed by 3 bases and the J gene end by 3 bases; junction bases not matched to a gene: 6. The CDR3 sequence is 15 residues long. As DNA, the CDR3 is TGCGCCAGCAGCCAGGCGGGAGTGGGGACAGATACGCAGTATTTT. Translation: CASSQAGVGTDTQYF.

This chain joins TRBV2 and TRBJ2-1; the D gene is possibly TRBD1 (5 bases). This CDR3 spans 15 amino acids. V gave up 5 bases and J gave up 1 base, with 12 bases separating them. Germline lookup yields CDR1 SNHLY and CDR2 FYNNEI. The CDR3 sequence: CASSLGVGSYNEQFF. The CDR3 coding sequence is TGTGCCAGCAGTTTAGGGGTCGGTTCCTACAATGAGCAGTTCTTC.

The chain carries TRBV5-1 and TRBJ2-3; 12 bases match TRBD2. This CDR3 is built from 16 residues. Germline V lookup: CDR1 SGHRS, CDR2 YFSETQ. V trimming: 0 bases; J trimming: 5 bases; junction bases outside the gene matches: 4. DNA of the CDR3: TGCGCCAGCAGCTTGGGACTAGCGGGAGAGTTAGATACGCAGTATTTT. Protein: CASSLGLAGELDTQYF. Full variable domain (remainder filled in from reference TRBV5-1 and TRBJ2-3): KAGVTQTPRYLIKTRGQQVTLSCSPISGHRSVSWYQQTPGQGLQFLFEYFSETQRNKGNFPGRFSGRQFSNSRSEMNVSTLELGDSALYLCASSLGLAGELDTQYFGPGTRLTVL.

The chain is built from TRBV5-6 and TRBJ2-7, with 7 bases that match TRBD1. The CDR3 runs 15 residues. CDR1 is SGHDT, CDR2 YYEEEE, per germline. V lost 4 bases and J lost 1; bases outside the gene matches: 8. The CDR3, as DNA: TGTGCCAGCAGCCCTACGACAGGGCTTTCCTACGAGCAGTACTTC. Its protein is CASSPTTGLSYEQYF.

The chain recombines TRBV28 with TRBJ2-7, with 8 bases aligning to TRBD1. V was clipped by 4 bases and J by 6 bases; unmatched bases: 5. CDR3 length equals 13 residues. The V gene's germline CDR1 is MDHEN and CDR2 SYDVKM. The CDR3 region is CASSWTGRSEQYF. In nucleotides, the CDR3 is TGTGCCAGCAGTTGGACAGGGCGATCCGAGCAGTACTTC.

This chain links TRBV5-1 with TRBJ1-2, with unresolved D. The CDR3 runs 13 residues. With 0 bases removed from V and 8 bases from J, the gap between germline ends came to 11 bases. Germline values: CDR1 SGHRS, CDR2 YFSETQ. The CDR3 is CASSLDFPKGYTF. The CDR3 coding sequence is TGCGCCAGCAGCTTGGATTTTCCAAAGGGCTACACCTTC.

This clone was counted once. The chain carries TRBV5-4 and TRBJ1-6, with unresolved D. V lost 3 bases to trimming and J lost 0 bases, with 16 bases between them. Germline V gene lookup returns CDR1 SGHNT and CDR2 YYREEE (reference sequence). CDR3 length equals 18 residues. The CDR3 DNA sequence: TGTGCCAGCAGCTCCCTAGGAGGCAGAGGCTCCTATAATTCACCCCTCCACTTT. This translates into CASSSLGGRGSYNSPLHF. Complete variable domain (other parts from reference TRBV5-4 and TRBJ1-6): ETGVTQSPTHLIKTRGQQVTLRCSSQSGHNTVSWYQQALGQGPQFIFQYYREEENGRGNFPPRFSGLQFPNYSSELNVNALELDDSALYLCASSSLGGRGSYNSPLHFGNGTRLTVT.

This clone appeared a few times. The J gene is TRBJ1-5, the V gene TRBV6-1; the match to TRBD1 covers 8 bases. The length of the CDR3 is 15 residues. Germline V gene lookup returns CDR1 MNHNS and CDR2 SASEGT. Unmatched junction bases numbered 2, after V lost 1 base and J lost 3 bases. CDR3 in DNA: TGTGCCAGCAGTGAAGGGACAGGGTACAATCAGCCCCAGCATTTT. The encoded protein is CASSEGTGYNQPQHF.

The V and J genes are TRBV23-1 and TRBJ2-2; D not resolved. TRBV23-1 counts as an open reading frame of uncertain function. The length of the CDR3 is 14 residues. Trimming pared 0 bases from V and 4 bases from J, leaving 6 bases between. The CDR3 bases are TGCGCCAGCAGTCAATCGGAATCCACCGGGGAGCTGTTTTTT. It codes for CASSQSESTGELFF.